The 32 T cell receptor beta chains below all came from one sample that was sequenced in a study of T cell changes during pregnancy in multiple sclerosis. Produced via immunoSEQ multiplex PCR; TCRdb's table is partial and in-frame only. Of 60,000 to 80,000 clones listed, around nine tenths were seen once; the top ten hold over 3%. Here the sequenced sample was peripheral blood, taken before pregnancy. Every receptor here comes from a female donor with multiple sclerosis, enrolled in a pregnancy study.

The V and J genes are TRBV18 and TRBJ2-7; D is ambiguous. V lost 2 bases and J 0 bases, leaving 8 bases between the germline ends. The CDR3 covers 14 residues. The germline V gene has CDR1 KGHSH and CDR2 LQKENI. CDR3 sequence: CASSPTPGSYEQYF. The CDR3, as DNA: TGTGCCAGCTCACCAACGCCCGGCTCCTACGAGCAGTACTTC.

This rearrangement joins TRBV7-8 to TRBJ1-2; D uncertain. Between the trimmed V and J ends, which lost 1 base and 10 bases, there was a span of 19 bases. CDR1 is SGHVS and CDR2 is FQNEAQ in the germline V gene. This CDR3 region has 15 residues. CDR3 protein: CASSLGGPAGRDYTF. CDR3 DNA: TGTGCCAGCAGCTTAGGAGGGCCAGCCGGGAGGGACTACACCTTC.

The count of this clone is one. V and J are TRBV19 and TRBJ2-2, with a tentative D call TRBD2 (6 bases). Trimming took 1 base from V and 6 from J, leaving 12 bases between them. Germline V gene lookup returns CDR1 LNHDA and CDR2 SQIVND (reference sequence). This CDR3 is built from 15 residues. This CDR3 is CASSIVGGTPGELFF. The CDR3 DNA sequence: TGTGCCAGTAGTATAGTGGGCGGGACCCCCGGGGAGCTGTTTTTT.

V and J are TRBV27 and TRBJ1-1; D uncertain. The CDR3 loop spans 13 amino acids. Trimming pared 6 bases from V and 0 bases from J, leaving 8 bases between. Germline CDR1 reads MNHEY; CDR2 reads SMNVEV (reference sequence). The CDR3 spells CASSKGVNTEAFF. CDR3 coding DNA: TGTGCCAGCAGCAAGGGAGTGAACACTGAAGCTTTCTTT.

The gene calls are TRBV30 and TRBJ1-1; D remains ambiguous. Germline loops: CDR1 GTSNPN, CDR2 SVGIG (reference sequence). The V gene lost 3 bases and the J gene lost 0 bases, with 14 bases spanning the gap. This CDR3 spans 15 amino acids. CDR3 nucleotides: TGTGCCTGGAGGGTTCCGGGGTCTATGAACACTGAAGCTTTCTTT. It translates to CAWRVPGSMNTEAFF.

The rearrangement links TRBV5-1 to TRBJ2-3, with 7 bases fitting TRBD1. J lost 0 bases, V lost 0 bases, and 4 bases had no gene match. The length of the CDR3 is 16 residues. Germline-derived CDR1 and CDR2 are SGHRS and YFSETQ. The CDR3 DNA reads TGCGCCAGCAGCTTGGTTCGACAGGGAAGCACAGATACGCAGTATTTT. Translating it yields CASSLVRQGSTDTQYF.

V usage is TRBV9 and J usage is TRBJ1-5, with 8 positions matching TRBD1. This CDR3 is built from 13 residues. Germline loops: CDR1 SGDLS, CDR2 YYNGEE. The trim removed 4 bases at V and 5 bases at J, leaving 2 bases unmatched. DNA for the CDR3: TGTGCCAGCAGCTCAGGGGGCTATCAGCCCCAGCATTTT. This gives the protein CASSSGGYQPQHF.

This clone appeared once. This sequence joins TRBV27 and TRBJ2-3; 14 bases agree with TRBD2. Germline lookup yields CDR1 MNHEY and CDR2 SMNVEV (reference sequence). CDR3 length: 16 residues. Losses at the gene ends were 3 bases for V and 5 bases for J; bases not matched to a gene: 4. The CDR3 DNA reads TGTGCCAGCAGTTTTGGGACTAGCGGGAGCCGAGATACGCAGTATTTT. Amino acid sequence: CASSFGTSGSRDTQYF.

CDR3 protein: CASSPGTGGAGELFF. Here the CDR3 DNA reads TGCGCCAGCAGCCCGGGAACCGGAGGGGCCGGGGAGCTGTTTTTT. The chain combines TRBV5-1 with TRBJ2-2; a weak D match, TRBD2 (6 bases). The CDR3 totals 15 residues. Between the trimmed V and J ends, which lost 4 bases and 6 bases, there was a span of 16 bases. The germline V gene has CDR1 SGHRS and CDR2 YFSETQ.

This rearrangement joins TRBV11-1 to TRBJ2-7; a possible D gene is TRBD2 (5 bases). V was clipped by 7 bases and J by 2 bases, with 12 bases between them. Per the germline V gene, CDR1 is SGHAT and CDR2 is FQDESV (reference sequence). The length of the CDR3 is 13 residues. Here the CDR3 reads CASTVSGTYEQYF. The CDR3 bases are TGTGCCAGCACCGTCTCCGGGACCTACGAGCAGTACTTC. The whole variable domain, remainder taken from reference TRBV11-1 and TRBJ2-7, is EAEVAQSPRYKITEKSQAVAFWCDPISGHATLYWYRQILGQGPELLVQFQDESVVDDSQLPKDRFSAERLKGVDSTLKIQPAELGDSAMYLCASTVSGTYEQYFGPGTRLTVT.

The gene calls are TRBV5-4 and TRBJ2-6; tentative D call: TRBD1 (5 bases). The germline V gene has CDR1 SGHNT and CDR2 YYREEE (reference sequence). The CDR3 is made up of 15 amino acids. V shed 7 bases and J shed 3 bases, with 14 bases lying between them. The CDR3 region has the DNA TGTGCCAGCTCGACAGATCTCTTTGGGGCCAACGTCCTGACTTTC. Protein product: CASSTDLFGANVLTF.

There are a few counts of this clone. The rearrangement joins TRBV6-1 to TRBJ1-5; 9 nucleotides line up with TRBD1. The V gene end was trimmed by 4 bases and the J gene end by 1 base; junction bases not matched to a gene: 5. Germline CDR1 is MNHNS and CDR2 is SASEGT. The CDR3 runs to 16 residues. The chain's CDR3 is CASSATGGSSNQPQHF. The CDR3 region has the DNA TGTGCCAGCAGTGCCACAGGGGGCTCGAGCAATCAGCCCCAGCATTTT.

The CDR3 sequence is CASSLKEATNEKLFF. For the CDR3, the DNA is TGCGCCAGCAGCCTTAAGGAGGCAACTAATGAAAAACTGTTTTTT. The chain links TRBV4-1 to TRBJ1-4; no clear D gene. The ends were cut back, 4 bases at V and 0 bases at J, with 9 bases in the middle. Germline V gene sequence: CDR1 MGHRA, CDR2 YSYEKL. The CDR3 has 15 amino acids.

J is TRBJ2-1 and V is TRBV20-1; D is possibly TRBD1 (5 bases). The CDR3 sequence is 11 residues long. CDR1 DFQATT and CDR2 SNEGSKA come from the germline V gene (reference sequence). Trimming cost V 6 bases and J 4 bases, with 7 bases left between them. The CDR3 spells CSADTYNEQFF. The CDR3 nucleotides read TGCAGTGCGGACACTTACAATGAGCAGTTCTTC.

The chain recombines TRBV5-6 with TRBJ2-1; no definite D call. The CDR3 consists of 16 residues. With 4 bases removed from V and 7 bases from J, the gap between germline ends came to 21 bases. Looked up from germline, CDR1 is SGHDT and CDR2 is YYEEEE. The CDR3 spells CASSVSGFLPGNEQFF. Here the CDR3 DNA reads TGTGCCAGCAGCGTGTCCGGGTTTCTACCCGGGAATGAGCAGTTCTTC.

The V call is TRBV10-2, the J call TRBJ2-2; D might be TRBD2 (6 bases). CDR1 WSHSY and CDR2 SAAADI come from the germline V gene. V was shortened by 4 bases and J by 7 bases, with 13 bases between the two germline ends. This CDR3 spans 14 amino acids. CDR3 loop: CASSVPGENGELFF. CDR3 in DNA: TGCGCCAGCAGTGTTCCGGGAGAAAACGGGGAGCTGTTTTTT.

This chain connects TRBV6-5 to TRBJ1-4; TRBD1 is a possible D gene (6 bases). The CDR3 runs to 15 residues. In germline, CDR1 is MNHEY, CDR2 SVGAGI. V lost 6 bases, J lost 8 bases, and 19 bases lay in between. CDR3 coding DNA: TGTGCCAGCAGGAGACAACAGGGATGGGGGGAAAAACTGTTTTTT. Protein sequence: CASRRQQGWGEKLFF.

The chain joins TRBV10-1 to TRBJ1-2, with TRBD1 matching 8 bases. The CDR3 contains 17 residues. With V trimmed by 0 bases and J by 6 bases, 12 bases remained unmatched. Germline lookup yields CDR1 WNHNN and CDR2 SYGVQD (reference sequence). The CDR3 region has the DNA TGCGCCAGCAGTGAGTCGATGGGGGGCAGGGGGCTCAATGGCTACACCTTC. Its translation is CASSESMGGRGLNGYTF.

V is TRBV14 and J is TRBJ1-4; D is uncertain. Trimming shortened V by 4 bases and J by 2 bases, and 17 bases separated the two germline ends. The CDR3 consists of 17 residues. Germline V gene data show CDR1 as SGHDN and CDR2 as FVKESK. The CDR3 nucleotides are TGTGCCAGCAGCCCCCTAGGCGGGAAATGGACTAATGAAAAACTGTTTTTT. Translated: CASSPLGGKWTNEKLFF.

This clone came up once. The chain carries TRBV5-1 and TRBJ1-1, with D maybe TRBD1 (5 bases). In germline, CDR1 is SGHRS, CDR2 YFSETQ. This CDR3 region has 13 residues. Deletions cut 0 bases from V and 7 bases from J, with 10 bases between. In nucleotides, the CDR3 is TGCGCCAGCAGCTTGGCTCCGGGGGGTGAAGCTTTCTTT. Amino acid sequence: CASSLAPGGEAFF.

The genes are TRBV6-6 and TRBJ1-4, with 8 bases lining up with TRBD1. The CDR3 totals 13 residues. Germline-derived CDR1 and CDR2 are MNHNY and SVGAGI (reference sequence). V was clipped by 6 bases and J by 4 bases; unmatched bases: 1. The CDR3 sequence is CASSDRGNEKLFF. In DNA form, the CDR3 reads TGTGCCAGCAGCGACAGGGGTAATGAAAAACTGTTTTTT.

The V call is TRBV5-1, the J call TRBJ2-4; D uncertain. V lost 0 bases, J lost 8 bases, and 9 bases lay in between. The CDR3 contains 13 residues. CDR1 is SGHRS, CDR2 YFSETQ, per germline. The DNA of the CDR3 is TGCGCCAGCAGCTTGGAGCTGTTAGACATTCAGTACTTC. Its protein product is CASSLELLDIQYF.

The chain links TRBV18 to TRBJ1-2; 8 bases fit TRBD1. This CDR3 is 15 amino acids long. Germline V gene data show CDR1 as KGHSH and CDR2 as LQKENI. Trimming cost V 0 bases and J 8 bases; bases outside gene matches: 8. CDR3 nucleotide sequence: TGTGCCAGCTCACCACCGGCAGGACAGGGTCAGGGCTACACCTTC. This translates into CASSPPAGQGQGYTF.

This clone was seen once. The rearrangement joins TRBV6-5 to TRBJ1-2; a weak D match, TRBD1 (5 bases). From germline, CDR1 is MNHEY and CDR2 SVGAGI. The CDR3 covers 13 residues. Trimming removed 6 bases at V and 7 bases at J, with 15 bases between. The CDR3 loop is CASRPGFLGGYTF. In DNA, the CDR3 is TGTGCCAGCAGGCCAGGGTTTTTAGGTGGCTACACCTTC.

The chain employs TRBV27 and TRBJ1-1, with D possibly matching TRBD1 (5 bases). The CDR3 loop spans 12 amino acids. V was clipped by 7 bases and J by 6 bases, with 12 bases between them. The germline V gene encodes CDR1 MNHEY and CDR2 SMNVEV (reference sequence). CDR3 loop: CASTAGLAEAFF. DNA of the CDR3: TGTGCCAGCACTGCAGGGTTGGCTGAAGCTTTCTTT.

The CDR3 sequence is CSVAEGKGYGYTF. CDR3 nucleotide sequence: TGCAGCGTCGCGGAGGGGAAAGGGTATGGCTACACCTTC. The rearrangement links TRBV29-1 to TRBJ1-2; possibly TRBD1 for D (5 bases). V lost 6 bases and J 5 bases, leaving 16 bases between the germline ends. CDR1 and CDR2 (germline): SQVTM, ANQGSEA. The CDR3 runs to 13 residues.

This chain connects TRBV7-3 to TRBJ1-2; 8 nucleotides line up with TRBD1. V was clipped by 4 bases and J by 6 bases; unmatched bases: 10. Germline assignment: CDR1 SGHTA and CDR2 FQGTGA. The CDR3 length is 15 residues. CDR3 protein: CASSSGTGGGDGYTF. The CDR3 DNA is TGTGCCAGCAGCTCTGGGACAGGAGGGGGGGATGGCTACACCTTC.

This chain links TRBV19 with TRBJ2-7; weak D call: TRBD1 (6 bases). The length of the CDR3 is 14 residues. Trimming shortened V by 5 bases and J by 3 bases, and 14 bases separated the two germline ends. The germline gives CDR1 LNHDA, CDR2 SQIVND (reference sequence). CDR3: CASSQRTDSYEQYF. The CDR3 DNA is TGTGCCAGTAGTCAACGGACGGACAGCTACGAGCAGTACTTC.

V and J are TRBV7-8 and TRBJ2-1; maybe TRBD1 (6 bases). This CDR3 is 12 amino acids long. Trimming shortened V by 5 bases and J by 9 bases, and 11 bases separated the two germline ends. Germline CDR1 SGHVS, CDR2 FQNEAQ. CDR3 in DNA: TGTGCCAGCAGCCTGGACAGCAGTGAGCAGTTCTTC. It yields the protein CASSLDSSEQFF.

In this sample, this clone turned up a few times. This chain uses TRBV6-5 with TRBJ1-2; D may be TRBD1 (5 bases). Germline loops: CDR1 MNHEY, CDR2 SVGAGI. The CDR3 sequence is 14 residues long. Trimming removed 2 bases from V and 4 bases from J, with 11 bases in between. In nucleotides, the CDR3 is TGTGCCAGCAGTTACGGGGCGGGAAGCTATGGCTACACCTTC. This codes for CASSYGAGSYGYTF.

This clone has more than one count but fewer than ten. V and J are TRBV19 and TRBJ1-3; the match to TRBD1 covers 12 bases. Germline-derived CDR1 and CDR2 are LNHDA and SQIVND (reference sequence). The trim removed 5 bases at V and 0 bases at J, leaving 8 bases unmatched. The CDR3 is 18 amino acids. This CDR3 is CASSAGTGGLSSGNTIYF. The CDR3 DNA follows: TGTGCCAGTAGTGCCGGGACAGGGGGCCTCAGCTCTGGAAACACCATATATTTT.

This clone was seen a handful of times. V usage is TRBV7-2 and J usage is TRBJ1-1; D is uncertain. The germline V and J ends were trimmed by 1 base and 0 bases, with 3 bases remaining between them. This CDR3 region has 13 residues. CDR1 and CDR2 (germline): SGHTA, FQGNSA. CDR3 region: CASSLDMNTEAFF. The DNA for the CDR3 is TGTGCCAGCAGCTTAGACATGAACACTGAAGCTTTCTTT. The full variable domain, completed using reference TRBV7-2 and TRBJ1-1, is GAGVSQSPSNKVTEKGKDVELRCDPISGHTALYWYRQSLGQGLEFLIYFQGNSAPDKSGLPSDRFSAERTGGSVSTLTIQRTQQEDSAVYLCASSLDMNTEAFFGQGTRLTVV.